This is a list of T cell receptor beta chains from one sample in a study of blood T cell repertoires in COVID-19. The repertoire was sequenced with immunoSEQ multiplex PCR; TCRdb's copy has only in-frame clones and lacks some. The table shows 100,000 to 150,000 clones, with around 87% occurring only once. The specimen sequenced was peripheral blood. Source of these receptors: a man between 65 and 80 years old with active COVID-19. CDR3s include the opening cysteine and the closing phenylalanine or tryptophan. The order of the fields is D gene, V gene, clone size, J gene, CDR3 DNA, CDR3 protein. The D gene is left open where the match is weak. Clone size is given for some rows only: seen once, a few or many times, or a class if the clone is expanded.

>.|TRBV20-1|.|TRBJ2-7
TGCAGTGCCCGAGCTCCGCCGGAGTACTTC
CSARAPPEYF
>.|TRBV28|.|TRBJ1-6
TGTGCCAGCAGTTACTCCCCGGGGGGCCGGAATTCACCCCTCCACTTT
CASSYSPGGRNSPLHF
>.|TRBV18|once|TRBJ2-2
TGTGCCAGCTCACCACCCCCCAACGGGGAGCTGTTTTTT
CASSPPPNGELFF
>TRBD1|TRBV28|.|TRBJ1-5
TGTGCCAGCAGTTTGGACAGGGGGCGAATCGGTCGGAATCAGCCCCAGCATTTT
CASSLDRGRIGRNQPQHF
>.|TRBV27|.|TRBJ2-3
TGTGCCAGCAGGCGGACTGTTACTAGCACAGATACGCAGTATTTT
CASRRTVTSTDTQYF
>.|TRBV20-1|.|TRBJ1-1
TGCAGTGCTAGAACCGGGATTGAAGCTTTCTTT
CSARTGIEAFF
>.|TRBV9|once|TRBJ2-5
TGTGCCAGCAGTCGTGAGGGCCGTGACAACCAAGAGACCCAGTACTTC
CASSREGRDNQETQYF
>TRBD2|TRBV3-1/TRBV3-2|.|TRBJ2-3
TGTGCCAGCAGCCCGGGACTAGCGGATAGCACAGATACGCAGTATTTT
CASSPGLADSTDTQYF
>.|TRBV2|few|TRBJ2-2
TGTGCCAGCACTGGGGAGGTCAGGGAGCTGTTTTTT
CASTGEVRELFF
>.|TRBV19|.|TRBJ2-5
TGTGCCAGTAGCCCAAGCCAGGCGTACCAAGAGACCCAGTACTTC
CASSPSQAYQETQYF
>.|TRBV5-8|once|TRBJ2-7
TGTGCCAGCAGCCACACCATCACCTGGGGCGGCGGCGAGCAGTACTTC
CASSHTITWGGGEQYF
>.|TRBV13|.|TRBJ2-3
TGTGCCAGCAGCTGGAAGAGGGTCCAGGGGTCCCGTCCGCAGTATTTT
CASSWKRVQGSRPQYF
>.|TRBV2|once|TRBJ1-5
TGTGCCAGCAGTGGGTCAAAACTCGATCAGCCCCAGCATTTT
CASSGSKLDQPQHF
>.|TRBV4-2|.|TRBJ2-7
TGTGCCAGCAGCCAGGACCTGGGGGCAGAGCCCGAGCAGTACTTC
CASSQDLGAEPEQYF
>TRBD2|TRBV6-5|.|TRBJ2-7
TGTGCCAGCAGTACCGCGGGGGTCTCCTACGAGCAGTACTTC
CASSTAGVSYEQYF
>.|TRBV18|.|TRBJ2-1
TGTGCCAGCTCACCGAAGGCGGGTGAGCAGTTCTTC
CASSPKAGEQFF
>.|TRBV7-3|.|TRBJ2-3
TGTGCCAGCAGCCCACTGGGCCGGGACACAGATACGCAGTATTTT
CASSPLGRDTDTQYF
>TRBD1|TRBV25-1|.|TRBJ2-2
TGTGCCAGCAGTGAATACCATGGGGGACAGGGGCGAACCGGGGAGCTGTTTTTT
CASSEYHGGQGRTGELFF
>.|TRBV6-5|.|TRBJ1-2
TGTGCCAGCAGGGCAGCTAACTATGGCTACACCTTC
CASRAANYGYTF
>.|TRBV12-3/TRBV12-4|.|TRBJ1-2
TGTGCCAGCAGAACACAGTATGGCTACACCTTC
CASRTQYGYTF
>TRBD2|TRBV6-1|.|TRBJ2-7
TGTGCCAGCAGTGCGCACCGGGGGCGGGAGGACTCCTACGAGCAGTACTTC
CASSAHRGREDSYEQYF
>TRBD2|TRBV29-1|.|TRBJ2-7
TGCAGCGTTGGACCTAGCGGGAGCTACGAGCAGTACTTC
CSVGPSGSYEQYF
>TRBD1|TRBV10-1|.|TRBJ2-1
TGCGCCAGCAGCCGGGACAGGTCCCTCTACAATGAGCAGTTCTTC
CASSRDRSLYNEQFF
>.|TRBV7-9|.|TRBJ1-2
TGTGCCAGCAGCCCCGGAGGGACTAACTATGGCTACACCTTC
CASSPGGTNYGYTF
>.|TRBV5-1|.|TRBJ1-6
TGCGCCAGCAGCCCCGGGGACAACTATAATTCACCCCTCCACTTT
CASSPGDNYNSPLHF
>TRBD2|TRBV29-1|.|TRBJ2-5
TGCAGCGTTGGGGGAGTAGCGGGAGAAGAGACCCAGTACTTC
CSVGGVAGEETQYF
>.|TRBV7-9|.|TRBJ2-3
TGTGCCAGCAGCTTAGGGGACTCGACGCAGTATTTT
CASSLGDSTQYF
>.|TRBV6-5|.|TRBJ1-1
TGTGCCAGCACCGCCCAGGGAAACACTGAAGCTTTCTTT
CASTAQGNTEAFF
>.|TRBV5-1|.|TRBJ2-3
TGCGCCAGCAGCTCTCGTGAGGGGGCAGATACGCAGTATTTT
CASSSREGADTQYF
>TRBD2|TRBV7-2|.|TRBJ2-6
TGTGCCAGCAGCTTGAGACTAGCGGGAGGTGGGGCCAACGTCCTGACTTTC
CASSLRLAGGGANVLTF
>.|TRBV2|.|TRBJ1-5
TGTGCCAGCGGGGCGGGGGGAGATAGCAATCAGCCCCAGCATTTT
CASGAGGDSNQPQHF
>.|TRBV11-3|.|TRBJ2-1
TGTGCCAGCAGCTTAGAAGCTAGCTTTCACAATGAGCAGTTCTTC
CASSLEASFHNEQFF
>.|TRBV19|.|TRBJ2-5
TGTGCCAGTAGTCCGACTTCGTGGCCCGACCAAGAGACCCAGTACTTC
CASSPTSWPDQETQYF
>.|TRBV6-5|.|TRBJ1-3
TGTGCCAGCAGTTACAATTACAGGAGCTCTGGAAACACCATATATTTT
CASSYNYRSSGNTIYF
>TRBD2|TRBV6-2/TRBV6-3|.|TRBJ2-5
TGTGCCAGCAGTTACGGTGCTAGCGGGCAGAGACCTACTCAAGAGACCCAGTACTTC
CASSYGASGQRPTQETQYF
>.|TRBV27|.|TRBJ1-3
TGTGCCAGCAGTTTATCTGGGCTGCAAATCTCTGGAAACACCATATATTTT
CASSLSGLQISGNTIYF
>TRBD1|TRBV7-9|many|TRBJ1-3
TGTGCCAGCAAAGGACAGGGGGCGCCCGGAAACACCATATATTTT
CASKGQGAPGNTIYF
>TRBD2|TRBV5-4|.|TRBJ2-1
TGTGCCAGCAGCCCTCACGGGGCGAGCGGGAGTTATAATGAGCAGTTCTTC
CASSPHGASGSYNEQFF
>.|TRBV27|.|TRBJ2-1
TGTGCCAGCAGTTTCAAAGGGAGCGGTGAGCAGTTCTTC
CASSFKGSGEQFF
>.|TRBV7-9|.|TRBJ2-5
TGTGCCAGCAGCTTGGGGACTCCAGGGCAAGAGACCCAGTACTTC
CASSLGTPGQETQYF
>.|TRBV19|.|TRBJ1-1
TGTGCCAGTAGTATAGCAGTCATGAACACTGAAGCTTTCTTT
CASSIAVMNTEAFF
>.|TRBV30|.|TRBJ2-1
TGTGCCTGGAGTGGGAGTAGCGGAGGCTCCTACAATGAGCAGTTCTTC
CAWSGSSGGSYNEQFF
>.|TRBV5-6|.|TRBJ1-1
TGTGCCAGCAGCTTGCGTTCCGGGGTCTCGACTGAAGCTTTCTTT
CASSLRSGVSTEAFF